This is a list of T cell receptor beta chains from one sample in a study of blood T cell repertoires in COVID-19. The table came from immunoSEQ multiplex PCR; TCRdb's copy has only in-frame clones and leaves some out. The sample yields about 380,000 clones, more than 70% seen once. Sequenced material: PBMCs or T cells enriched from blood (not recorded which). The receptors stem from a woman between 18 and 30 years old who had recovered from COVID-19. Both conserved end residues are trimmed from each CDR3.

TRBV5-1 | ASRSSGGVSSYNEQF
TRBV6-5 | ASDGGYGYT
TRBV5-5 | ASSLEPSRYSNQPQH
TRBV28 | ASSRAGGLTDTQY
TRBV18 | ASSPVLGASSYEQY
TRBV9 | ASSVGGAGGYEQY
TRBV9 | ASSVSVGATTNEKLF
TRBV4-3 | ASSLELTGTHSNQPQH
TRBV6-1 | ASSELFREDQPQH
TRBV19 | ASIEHSPGNTIY